These T cell receptor beta chains were read from a single sample in a study of CD8 T cells in ankylosing spondylitis. TCRdb redid the calling of the 5' RACE reads with MiXCR, one entry per CDR3 protein. The repertoire includes around 230,000 distinct CDR3 sequences, 8% to 9.5% of them detected once, and 6.5% to 7% sits in the top ten. The sample taken for sequencing was blood, either unsorted or a sorted T cell fraction (not recorded which). These receptor sequences come from a male donor with ankylosing spondylitis or in good health (not recorded which). Each CDR3 is given with its conserved first and last residue. Each record gives: clone size, V gene, D gene, J gene, CDR3 protein, CDR3 DNA. The D gene is left open where the match is weak. Size is omitted from some rows. Given values are once, few, many or a class for expanded clones.

abundance: many; v_gene: TRBV19; d_gene: .; j_gene: TRBJ2-7; CDR3aa: CASSSQPAYEQYF; CDR3nt: TGTGCCAGTAGTAGCCAGCCAGCCTACGAGCAGTACTTC
abundance: many; v_gene: TRBV5-5; d_gene: TRBD1; j_gene: TRBJ2-5; CDR3aa: CASSSLGTVQETQYF; CDR3nt: TGTGCCAGCAGCTCCCTCGGGACAGTTCAAGAGACCCAGTACTTC
abundance: few; v_gene: TRBV7-9; d_gene: .; j_gene: TRBJ2-5; CDR3aa: CASSEDPSRETQYF; CDR3nt: TGTGCCAGCAGCGAGGACCCTTCGAGGGAGACCCAGTACTTC
abundance: .; v_gene: TRBV20-1; d_gene: .; j_gene: TRBJ2-3; CDR3aa: CSALLVGGSTDTQYF; CDR3nt: TGCAGTGCTCTCCTGGTTGGAGGTAGCACAGATACGCAGTATTTT
abundance: many; v_gene: TRBV5-6; d_gene: .; j_gene: TRBJ1-5; CDR3aa: CASSLDNSNQPQHF; CDR3nt: TGTGCCAGCAGCTTGGACAATAGCAATCAGCCCCAGCATTTT
abundance: .; v_gene: TRBV18; d_gene: .; j_gene: TRBJ1-1; CDR3aa: CASASGTDTEAFF; CDR3nt: TGTGCCAGCGCCTCAGGCACCGACACTGAAGCTTTCTTT
abundance: few; v_gene: TRBV20-1; d_gene: .; j_gene: TRBJ1-5; CDR3aa: CSARGSNRPQHF; CDR3nt: TGCAGTGCTAGAGGGTCCAATCGGCCCCAGCATTTT
abundance: .; v_gene: TRBV4-3; d_gene: TRBD2; j_gene: TRBJ2-7; CDR3aa: CASSQQLAGVDEQYF; CDR3nt: TGCGCCAGCAGCCAGCAACTAGCGGGAGTAGACGAGCAGTACTTC
abundance: many; v_gene: TRBV4-3; d_gene: .; j_gene: TRBJ1-2; CDR3aa: CASSQDLQVYGYTF; CDR3nt: TGCGCCAGCAGCCAAGATTTACAGGTCTATGGCTACACCTTC
abundance: many; v_gene: TRBV4-3; d_gene: .; j_gene: TRBJ2-7; CDR3aa: CASSQDRSGTAEQYF; CDR3nt: TGCGCCAGCAGCCAAGATCGATCGGGAACCGCCGAGCAGTACTTC
abundance: many; v_gene: TRBV5-1; d_gene: .; j_gene: TRBJ2-3; CDR3aa: CASSLNADTQYF; CDR3nt: TGCGCCAGCAGCTTGAACGCAGATACGCAGTATTTT
abundance: many; v_gene: TRBV20-1; d_gene: TRBD1; j_gene: TRBJ1-2; CDR3aa: CSASETGTGSRYYTF; CDR3nt: TGCAGTGCTAGTGAAACGGGGACAGGGAGTCGGTACTACACCTTC
abundance: many; v_gene: TRBV25-1; d_gene: TRBD1; j_gene: TRBJ1-2; CDR3aa: CATSRGQGSYGYTF; CDR3nt: TGTGCCACCTCGAGGGGACAGGGATCCTATGGCTACACCTTC
abundance: many; v_gene: TRBV5-6; d_gene: .; j_gene: TRBJ2-1; CDR3aa: CASIERGMINEQFF; CDR3nt: TGTGCCAGCATAGAGAGGGGGATGATCAATGAGCAGTTCTTC